This TCR beta chain was observed in a study of blood T cell repertoires in COVID-19. Recovery meant two consecutive negative NP/OP PCR tests, professional clearance, or resolved symptoms. The data were produced by immunoSEQ multiplex PCR, yet TCRdb's version contains in-frame clones alone and is incomplete. The sample lists around 430,000 clones; approximately 90% were seen once. Germline V gene sequence: CDR1 SGHTA, CDR2 FQGTGA. This CDR3 is 15 amino acids long. V dropped 3 bases and J dropped 5 bases, with 13 bases sitting between them. The genes are TRBV7-3 and TRBJ2-2, with a tentative D call TRBD1 (6 bases). This TCR derives from a woman aged 45-59 years who had recovered from COVID-19. Sequencing was done on a sample of PBMCs or T cells enriched from blood (not recorded which). Written as DNA, the CDR3 is TGTGCCAGCAGCTTTCAATCAGGGGCGACCGGGGAGCTGTTTTTT. Its translation: CASSFQSGATGELFF.